Shown below are 15 T cell receptor beta chains from a single sample sequenced in a study of post-analysis software for immune sequencing data. General study results and limits: Four or five TRBV segments were more frequent in patients than controls; TRBV5-6, TRBV5-1 and TRBV20-1 belonged to this group.

Unique molecular identifiers were carried by the TCR beta cDNA libraries. TCRdb called the PCR reads again in MiXCR, with one record for every CDR3 protein. This table holds 650,000 to 850,000 distinct CDR3 sequences, 40% to 55% found once. No antigen has been identified for these receptors. Sample: blood. These receptor sequences come from a girl aged 10-17 years with multiple sclerosis.

This clonotype was observed a few times. The chain links TRBV12-3 or TRBV12-4 to TRBJ1-1; tentative D call: TRBD1 (6 bases). Deletions cut 6 bases from V and 9 bases from J, with 17 bases between. This CDR3 comprises 13 residues. The CDR3 coding sequence is TGTGCCAGCAGCCTGGGGGCGGTTGTAAAAGCTTTCTTT. This gives the protein CASSLGAVVKAFF.

The rearrangement joins TRBV6-2 or TRBV6-3 to TRBJ2-1, with TRBD1 identical over 7 bases. This CDR3 spans 14 amino acids. V lost 3 bases, J lost 8 bases, and 7 bases stayed unmatched. CDR1 MNHEY and CDR2 SVGEGT come from the germline V gene. CDR3 residues: CASSYIRGLDEQFF. The CDR3 DNA is TGTGCCAGCAGTTATATAAGGGGGCTGGATGAGCAGTTCTTC.

The chain links TRBV7-8 to TRBJ2-7, with TRBD2 matching over 11 bases. The ends lost 5 bases at V and 1 base at J; junction bases unmatched: 7. Germline V lookup: CDR1 SGHVS, CDR2 FQNEAQ. The CDR3 has 16 amino acids. In DNA form, the CDR3 reads TGTGCCAGCAGCACAACCGGGACTAGCGGTTCCTACGAGCAGTACTTC. It translates to CASSTTGTSGSYEQYF.

The CDR3 spells CASSQGRRLQWEQFF. In nucleotides, the CDR3 is TGTGCCAGCAGCCAAGGACGCCGCCTACAATGGGAGCAGTTCTTC. The chain carries TRBV4-2 and TRBJ2-1; no reliable D call. The CDR3 has 15 residues. Germline CDR1 reads LGHNA; CDR2 reads YNFKEQ. Trimming pared 1 base from V and 10 bases from J, leaving 17 bases between.

This clonotype was seen more than once but under ten times. The chain couples TRBV20-1 to TRBJ2-5; 11 bases map to TRBD1. V lost 3 bases to trimming and J lost 0 bases; unmatched junction nucleotides: 3. CDR3 length equals 15 residues. Germline V lookup: CDR1 DFQATT, CDR2 SNEGSKA (reference sequence). Here the CDR3 reads CSASGDRGDQETQYF. The CDR3 DNA follows: TGCAGTGCTAGTGGGGACAGGGGGGACCAAGAGACCCAGTACTTC.

This clonotype was seen a few times. This chain connects TRBV7-9 to TRBJ2-1; 7 bases line up with TRBD1. Looked up from germline, CDR1 is SEHNR and CDR2 is FQNEAQ (reference sequence). CDR3 length equals 13 residues. V shed 4 bases, J shed 4 bases, and the junction held 1 base outside the gene matches. CDR3 sequence (DNA): TGTGCCAGCAGCTCGGGACAGTACAATGAGCAGTTCTTC. It translates to CASSSGQYNEQFF.

The CDR3 DNA reads as TGTGCCAGCAGCCAATGGGACAGCCCAACCTCCCTCCACTTT. Its translation is CASSQWDSPTSLHF. V gene TRBV3-1 combines with J gene TRBJ1-6; 7 bases match TRBD1. The CDR3 loop spans 14 amino acids. Germline lookup yields CDR1 LGHDT and CDR2 YNNKEL (reference sequence). V shed 2 bases, J shed 14 bases, and the junction held 9 bases outside the gene matches.

V usage is TRBV12-3 or TRBV12-4 and J usage is TRBJ1-5; D unclear. Trimming cost V 7 bases and J 6 bases, with 16 bases left between them. CDR3 length: 14 residues. CDR3 nucleotides: TGTGCCAGCAAGTTGGGCAGCCTCGGTCAGCCCCAGCATTTT. It codes for CASKLGSLGQPQHF.

The gene calls are TRBV15 and TRBJ2-7; 8 bases fit TRBD1. V was clipped by 5 bases and J by 3 bases; unmatched bases: 3. The CDR3 has 13 amino acids. Germline CDR1 reads LNHNV; CDR2 reads YYDKDF (reference sequence). CDR3 residues: CATSPGTGYEQYF. The DNA of the CDR3 is TGTGCCACCAGCCCCGGGACAGGCTACGAGCAGTACTTC.

The chain links TRBV20-1 to TRBJ2-1, with 9 bases identical to TRBD2. CDR1 is DFQATT and CDR2 is SNEGSKA in the germline V gene (reference sequence). This CDR3 region has 12 residues. J was trimmed by 9 bases and V by 3 bases; bases with no gene match: 3. For the CDR3, the DNA is TGCAGTGCTAGGATAGCGGGAGTTGAGCAGTTCTTC. Translation: CSARIAGVEQFF.

The chain recombines TRBV29-1 with TRBJ2-7; no clear D gene. Germline assignment: CDR1 SQVTM and CDR2 ANQGSEA. The V end was cut by 4 bases, the J end by 7 bases, with 14 bases between. The length of the CDR3 is 12 residues. CDR3 loop: CSVVGRYNEQYF. CDR3 in DNA: TGCAGCGTTGTAGGCCGCTACAATGAGCAGTACTTC.

CDR3: CASSLSSTSYEQYF. In DNA form, the CDR3 reads TGTGCCAGCAGCTTATCTTCAACGAGCTACGAGCAGTACTTC. The rearrangement links TRBV7-9 to TRBJ2-7, with D unresolved. Germline V gene sequence: CDR1 SEHNR, CDR2 FQNEAQ (reference sequence). The length of the CDR3 is 14 residues. Trimming removed 2 bases from V and 3 bases from J, with 11 bases in between.

The J gene is TRBJ2-3, the V gene TRBV20-1; TRBD2 aligns across 11 bases. The V segment lost 5 bases and the J segment 5 bases; nucleotides outside the gene matches: 12. The CDR3 extends over 16 amino acids. Germline V CDR1 and CDR2: DFQATT, SNEGSKA (reference sequence). Written as DNA, the CDR3 is TGCAGTGCTGTCGATACTAGCGGGAGTTCATTAGATACGCAGTATTTT. Protein sequence: CSAVDTSGSSLDTQYF.

This clonotype was counted between two and nine times. The rearrangement joins TRBV3-1 to TRBJ2-7; D could derive from TRBD1 or TRBD2 (5 bases each). Germline V gene lookup returns CDR1 LGHDT and CDR2 YNNKEL (reference sequence). There are 15 residues in the CDR3. V was trimmed by 0 bases and J by 1 base, leaving 10 bases between them. The CDR3 DNA reads TGTGCCAGCAGCCAAGATCCGGGGACGTCCTACGAGCAGTACTTC. Its translation: CASSQDPGTSYEQYF.

The chain is built from TRBV29-1 and TRBJ2-1; 10 positions agree with TRBD2. After removal of 1 base from V and 7 bases from J, the junction contained 7 bases not matched to a gene. There are 15 residues in the CDR3. The germline gives CDR1 SQVTM, CDR2 ANQGSEA. The CDR3 spells CSVEGASGRGNEQFF. Here the CDR3 DNA reads TGCAGCGTTGAAGGCGCTAGCGGGAGAGGGAATGAGCAGTTCTTC.